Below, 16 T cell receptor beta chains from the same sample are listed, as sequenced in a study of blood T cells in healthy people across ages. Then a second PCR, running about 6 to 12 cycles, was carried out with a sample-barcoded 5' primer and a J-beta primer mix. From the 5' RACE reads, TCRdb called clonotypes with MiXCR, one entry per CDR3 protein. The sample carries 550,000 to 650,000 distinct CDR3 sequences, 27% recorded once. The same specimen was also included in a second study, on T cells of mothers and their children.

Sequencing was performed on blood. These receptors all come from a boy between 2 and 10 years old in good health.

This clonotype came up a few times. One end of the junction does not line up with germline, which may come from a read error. The CDR3, as DNA: TGTGCCAGCAGCTGGACTCCCGCCAGGTCCTACGAGCAGTACTTC. Amino acid sequence: CASSWTPARSYEQYF. This chain joins TRBV5-1 and TRBJ2-7, with D possibly TRBD2 on 5 matching bases. The CDR3 covers 15 residues. The germline gives CDR1 SGHRS, CDR2 YFSETQ. Variable domain in full (rest from reference TRBV5-1 and TRBJ2-7): KAGVTQTPRYLIKTRGQQVTLSCSPISGHRSVSWYQQTPGQGLQFLFEYFSETQRNKGNFPGRFSGRQFSNSRSEMNVSTLELGDSALYLCASSWTPARSYEQYFGPGTRLTVT.

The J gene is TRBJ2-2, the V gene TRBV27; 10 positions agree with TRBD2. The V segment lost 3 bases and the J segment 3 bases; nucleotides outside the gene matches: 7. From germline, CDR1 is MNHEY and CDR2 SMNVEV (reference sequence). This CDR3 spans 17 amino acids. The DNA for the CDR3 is TGTGCCAGCAGTTTCGCTGGGACTAGCGATTACACCGGGGAGCTGTTTTTT. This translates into CASSFAGTSDYTGELFF.

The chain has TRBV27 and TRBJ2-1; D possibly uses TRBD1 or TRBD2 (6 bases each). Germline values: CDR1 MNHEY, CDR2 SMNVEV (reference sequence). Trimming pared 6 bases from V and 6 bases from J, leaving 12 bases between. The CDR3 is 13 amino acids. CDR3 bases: TGTGCCAGCAGCACTGGAGGGGGCAATGAGCAGTTCTTC. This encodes CASSTGGGNEQFF.

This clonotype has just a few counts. For the CDR3, the DNA is TGTGCCAGCAGTTTCAGAGGGCGAGGCGAGCAGTACTTC. Its translation is CASSFRGRGEQYF. The rearrangement joins TRBV27 to TRBJ2-7; D might be TRBD2 (5 bases). Germline CDR1 reads MNHEY; CDR2 reads SMNVEV (reference sequence). The CDR3 extends over 13 amino acids. The germline V and J ends were trimmed by 3 bases and 6 bases, with 12 bases remaining between them.

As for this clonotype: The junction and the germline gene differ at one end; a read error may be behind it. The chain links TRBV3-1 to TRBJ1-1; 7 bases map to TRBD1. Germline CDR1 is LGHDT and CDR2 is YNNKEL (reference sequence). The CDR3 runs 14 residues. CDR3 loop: CVSSQVQGSTEAFF. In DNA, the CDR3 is TGTGTCAGCAGCCAAGTACAGGGGAGCACTGAAGCTTTCTTT.

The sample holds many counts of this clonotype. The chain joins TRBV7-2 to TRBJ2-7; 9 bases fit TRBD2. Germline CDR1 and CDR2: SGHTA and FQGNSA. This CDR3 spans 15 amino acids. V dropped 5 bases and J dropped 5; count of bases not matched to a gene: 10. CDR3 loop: CASSVTSGPFNEQYF. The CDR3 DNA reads TGTGCCAGCAGCGTTACTAGCGGGCCCTTCAACGAGCAGTACTTC.

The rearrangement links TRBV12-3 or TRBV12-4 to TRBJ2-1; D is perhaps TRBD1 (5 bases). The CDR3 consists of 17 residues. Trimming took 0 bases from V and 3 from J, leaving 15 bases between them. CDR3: CASSLAKIVGHYNEQFF. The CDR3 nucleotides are TGTGCCAGCAGTTTAGCGAAAATCGTAGGACACTACAATGAGCAGTTCTTC.

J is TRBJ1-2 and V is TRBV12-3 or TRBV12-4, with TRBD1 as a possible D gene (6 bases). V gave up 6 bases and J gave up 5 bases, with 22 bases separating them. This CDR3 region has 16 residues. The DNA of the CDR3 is TGTGCCAGCAGCCGAACACAGGGAGGGCCAATGTATGGCTACACCTTC. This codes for CASSRTQGGPMYGYTF.

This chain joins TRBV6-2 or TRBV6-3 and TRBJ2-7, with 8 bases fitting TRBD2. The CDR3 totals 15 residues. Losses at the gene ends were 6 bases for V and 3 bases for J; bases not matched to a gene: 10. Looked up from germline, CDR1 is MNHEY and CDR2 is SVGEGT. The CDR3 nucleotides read TGTGCCAGCAGCTTTCGAGCGGGAGACCACTACGAGCAGTACTTC. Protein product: CASSFRAGDHYEQYF.

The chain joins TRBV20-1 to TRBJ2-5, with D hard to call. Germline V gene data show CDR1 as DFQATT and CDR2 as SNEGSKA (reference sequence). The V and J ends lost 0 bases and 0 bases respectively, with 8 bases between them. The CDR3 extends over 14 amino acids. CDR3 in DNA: TGCAGTGCTAGAGATCTCGACTACCAAGAGACCCAGTACTTC. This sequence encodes CSARDLDYQETQYF.

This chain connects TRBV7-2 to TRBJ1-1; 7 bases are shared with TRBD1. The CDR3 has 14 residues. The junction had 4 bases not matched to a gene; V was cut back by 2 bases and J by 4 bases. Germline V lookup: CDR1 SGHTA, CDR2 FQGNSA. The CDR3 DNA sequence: TGTGCCAGCAGCTTACAGGGGGAAGGCACTGAAGCTTTCTTT. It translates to CASSLQGEGTEAFF.

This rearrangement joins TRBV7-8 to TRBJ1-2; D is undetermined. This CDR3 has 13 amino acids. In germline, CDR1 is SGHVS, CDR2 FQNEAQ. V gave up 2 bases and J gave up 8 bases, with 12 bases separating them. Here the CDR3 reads CASSLKPKVGYTF. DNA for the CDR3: TGTGCCAGCAGCTTAAAGCCTAAGGTGGGCTACACCTTC.

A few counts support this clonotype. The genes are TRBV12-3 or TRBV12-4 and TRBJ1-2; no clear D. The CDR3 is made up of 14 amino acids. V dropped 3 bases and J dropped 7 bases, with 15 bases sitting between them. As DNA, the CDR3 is TGTGCCAGCAGTTTCCGCGGGAGGGCGTCTGGCTACACCTTC. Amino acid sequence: CASSFRGRASGYTF.

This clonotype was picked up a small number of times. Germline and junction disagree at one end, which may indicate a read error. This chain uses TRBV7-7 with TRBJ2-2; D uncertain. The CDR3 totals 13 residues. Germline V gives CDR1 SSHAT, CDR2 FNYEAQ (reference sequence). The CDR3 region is CASSLYASGELFF. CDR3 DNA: TGTGCTAGCAGTCTATATGCATCCGGGGAGCTGTTTTTT.

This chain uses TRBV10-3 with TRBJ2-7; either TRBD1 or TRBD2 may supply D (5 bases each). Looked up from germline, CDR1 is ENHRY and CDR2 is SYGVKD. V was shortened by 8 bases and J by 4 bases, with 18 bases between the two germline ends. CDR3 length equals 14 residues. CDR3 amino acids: CAIGTRGGFYEQYF. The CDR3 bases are TGTGCCATCGGGACGAGAGGAGGCTTTTACGAGCAGTACTTC.

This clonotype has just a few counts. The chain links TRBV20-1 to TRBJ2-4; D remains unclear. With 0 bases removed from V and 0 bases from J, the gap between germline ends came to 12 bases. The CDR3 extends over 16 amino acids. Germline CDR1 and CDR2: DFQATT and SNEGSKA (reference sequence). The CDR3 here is CSARDATEIAKNIQYF. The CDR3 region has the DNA TGCAGTGCTAGAGATGCGACGGAGATAGCCAAAAACATTCAGTACTTC.